These T cell receptor beta chains were read from a single sample in a study of shared clonotypes between healthy human individuals. The table came from immunoSEQ multiplex PCR; TCRdb's copy has only in-frame clones and leaves some out. The table records about half a million clones, 79% of them present only once. The sequenced material came from PBMCs. The receptors were gathered from a woman aged 40 to 55 in good health. Some clones in this sample may be carry-over from other donors' samples. Both conserved end residues are part of each CDR3. D genes are given only for firm matches. Size values are once, few and many counts, or a class for expanded clones, and some rows have none.

D gene: -
J gene: TRBJ1-1
clone size: -
V gene: TRBV7-8
CDR3 protein: CASSFRTNTEAFF
CDR3 DNA: TGTGCCAGCAGCTTTAGGACGAACACTGAAGCTTTCTTT

D gene: TRBD1
J gene: TRBJ1-2
clone size: once
V gene: TRBV18
CDR3 protein: CASSPLPRGQGVGYTF
CDR3 DNA: TGTGCCAGCTCACCACTTCCCCGGGGACAGGGGGTTGGCTACACCTTC

D gene: -
J gene: TRBJ1-2
clone size: -
V gene: TRBV6-4
CDR3 protein: CASSDGSDSTVYGYTF
CDR3 DNA: TGTGCCAGCAGTGATGGTTCGGACAGCACAGTCTATGGCTACACCTTC

D gene: -
J gene: TRBJ2-1
clone size: -
V gene: TRBV5-1
CDR3 protein: CASSPDLGNEQFF
CDR3 DNA: TGCGCCAGCAGCCCAGATTTGGGCAATGAGCAGTTCTTC

D gene: -
J gene: TRBJ2-4
clone size: -
V gene: TRBV7-9
CDR3 protein: CASSWETKAKNIQYF
CDR3 DNA: TGTGCCAGCAGCTGGGAGACGAAAGCCAAAAACATTCAGTACTTC

D gene: -
J gene: TRBJ2-3
clone size: once
V gene: TRBV21-1
CDR3 protein: CASSKLEGDGTGVSDTQYF
CDR3 DNA: TGTGCCAGCAGCAAATTAGAAGGTGATGGGACAGGTGTTTCAGATACGCAGTATTTT

D gene: -
J gene: TRBJ2-7
clone size: -
V gene: TRBV13
CDR3 protein: CASTAGYEQYF
CDR3 DNA: TGTGCCAGCACGGCGGGTTACGAGCAGTACTTC

D gene: TRBD1
J gene: TRBJ1-2
clone size: -
V gene: TRBV5-1
CDR3 protein: CASSWGQGAHYGYTF
CDR3 DNA: TGCGCCAGCAGCTGGGGACAGGGGGCCCACTATGGCTACACCTTC

D gene: -
J gene: TRBJ2-1
clone size: -
V gene: TRBV7-3
CDR3 protein: CASSLYVSSDYNEQFF
CDR3 DNA: TGTGCCAGCAGCTTATACGTGTCTAGCGACTACAATGAGCAGTTCTTC

D gene: TRBD1
J gene: TRBJ2-5
clone size: -
V gene: TRBV19
CDR3 protein: CATQPGTGIRETQYF
CDR3 DNA: TGTGCCACTCAGCCCGGGACAGGGATAAGAGAGACCCAGTACTTC

D gene: -
J gene: TRBJ2-5
clone size: many
V gene: TRBV29-1
CDR3 protein: CSVRDGVETQYF
CDR3 DNA: TGCAGCGTCCGGGACGGAGTAGAGACCCAGTACTTC

D gene: -
J gene: TRBJ2-7
clone size: once
V gene: TRBV11-1
CDR3 protein: CASSLATGPASYEQYF
CDR3 DNA: TGTGCCAGCAGCTTAGCTACTGGCCCGGCCAGTTACGAGCAGTACTTC

D gene: TRBD1
J gene: TRBJ2-6
clone size: -
V gene: TRBV5-4
CDR3 protein: CASSSDREGANVLTF
CDR3 DNA: TGTGCCAGCAGCTCAGACAGGGAGGGGGCCAACGTCCTGACTTTC

D gene: -
J gene: TRBJ1-3
clone size: -
V gene: TRBV15
CDR3 protein: CATSRDMGSGNTIYF
CDR3 DNA: TGTGCCACCAGCAGAGATATGGGGTCTGGAAACACCATATATTTT

D gene: -
J gene: TRBJ1-1
clone size: -
V gene: TRBV7-9
CDR3 protein: CASRKNGGDTEAFF
CDR3 DNA: TGTGCCAGCAGAAAAAACGGGGGTGACACTGAAGCTTTCTTT

D gene: -
J gene: TRBJ2-5
clone size: -
V gene: TRBV30
CDR3 protein: CAWSGGRETQYF
CDR3 DNA: TGTGCCTGGAGTGGTGGCCGAGAGACCCAGTACTTC

D gene: TRBD2
J gene: TRBJ2-2
clone size: -
V gene: TRBV2
CDR3 protein: CASSEEAGANTGELFF
CDR3 DNA: TGTGCCAGCAGTGAGGAGGCGGGGGCGAACACCGGGGAGCTGTTTTTT

D gene: TRBD1
J gene: TRBJ1-2
clone size: once
V gene: TRBV28
CDR3 protein: CASSVPGQYYGYTF
CDR3 DNA: TGTGCCAGCAGTGTTCCGGGACAGTACTATGGCTACACCTTC

D gene: -
J gene: TRBJ1-5
clone size: -
V gene: TRBV19
CDR3 protein: CATTLGAGGNQPQHF
CDR3 DNA: TGTGCCACCACTCTTGGGGCAGGGGGCAATCAGCCCCAGCATTTT

D gene: -
J gene: TRBJ2-7
clone size: -
V gene: TRBV27
CDR3 protein: CASGDTGGDPYEQYF
CDR3 DNA: TGTGCCAGCGGCGACACGGGCGGAGACCCCTACGAGCAGTACTTC

D gene: TRBD1
J gene: TRBJ1-5
clone size: -
V gene: TRBV11-2
CDR3 protein: CASSSHRGYGNQPQHF
CDR3 DNA: TGTGCCAGCAGCTCCCACAGGGGGTACGGCAATCAGCCCCAGCATTTT

D gene: TRBD2
J gene: TRBJ2-5
clone size: -
V gene: TRBV28
CDR3 protein: CASRSSGRSQETQYF
CDR3 DNA: TGTGCCAGCAGATCTAGCGGGAGATCTCAAGAGACCCAGTACTTC

D gene: TRBD1
J gene: TRBJ2-1
clone size: -
V gene: TRBV30
CDR3 protein: CAWSPGTGPNNEQFF
CDR3 DNA: TGTGCCTGGAGTCCCGGGACAGGGCCCAACAATGAGCAGTTCTTC

D gene: -
J gene: TRBJ1-5
clone size: -
V gene: TRBV10-3
CDR3 protein: CAISENYSNQPQHF
CDR3 DNA: TGTGCCATCAGTGAGAACTATAGCAATCAGCCCCAGCATTTT

D gene: -
J gene: TRBJ2-1
clone size: -
V gene: TRBV7-6
CDR3 protein: CASSLEVASNEQFF
CDR3 DNA: TGTGCCAGCAGCTTAGAGGTTGCTAGCAATGAGCAGTTCTTC

D gene: -
J gene: TRBJ1-6
clone size: -
V gene: TRBV6-4
CDR3 protein: CASSGGEGSPLHF
CDR3 DNA: TGTGCCAGCAGTGGGGGAGAGGGGTCACCCCTCCACTTT

D gene: TRBD2
J gene: TRBJ2-7
clone size: -
V gene: TRBV28
CDR3 protein: CASSGVAWEGEYEQYF
CDR3 DNA: TGTGCCAGCAGTGGGGTAGCTTGGGAGGGAGAGTACGAGCAGTACTTC

D gene: -
J gene: TRBJ1-5
clone size: -
V gene: TRBV28
CDR3 protein: CASSTGGGLWRDQPQHF
CDR3 DNA: TGTGCCAGCAGCACCGGGGGGGGGTTGTGGCGGGATCAGCCCCAGCATTTT

D gene: TRBD2
J gene: TRBJ2-7
clone size: -
V gene: TRBV7-9
CDR3 protein: CASSLRASSGNYEQYF
CDR3 DNA: TGTGCCAGCAGCTTAAGGGCGTCTAGCGGTAACTACGAGCAGTACTTC

D gene: -
J gene: TRBJ1-5
clone size: once
V gene: TRBV5-1
CDR3 protein: CASSLTPGYQPQHF
CDR3 DNA: TGCGCCAGCAGCTTGACCCCAGGGTATCAGCCCCAGCATTTT

D gene: -
J gene: TRBJ2-7
clone size: -
V gene: TRBV7-2
CDR3 protein: CASSFRDGSYEQYF
CDR3 DNA: TGTGCCAGCAGCTTCCGGGACGGATCCTACGAGCAGTACTTC

D gene: -
J gene: TRBJ2-1
clone size: -
V gene: TRBV27
CDR3 protein: CASSLGSSNYEQFF
CDR3 DNA: TGTGCCAGCAGTTTAGGGTCCAGTAATTATGAGCAGTTCTTC

D gene: TRBD2
J gene: TRBJ2-3
clone size: -
V gene: TRBV10-3
CDR3 protein: CAISDGGLAAPSTQYF
CDR3 DNA: TGTGCCATCAGTGATGGGGGACTAGCGGCCCCTAGTACGCAGTATTTT

D gene: -
J gene: TRBJ2-5
clone size: -
V gene: TRBV28
CDR3 protein: CASTRGPDQETQYF
CDR3 DNA: TGTGCCAGCACACGGGGACCCGACCAAGAGACCCAGTACTTC

D gene: TRBD1
J gene: TRBJ2-2
clone size: -
V gene: TRBV10-3
CDR3 protein: CAIRQGADTGELFF
CDR3 DNA: TGTGCCATTAGACAGGGGGCTGACACCGGGGAGCTGTTTTTT

D gene: -
J gene: TRBJ1-5
clone size: -
V gene: TRBV6-5
CDR3 protein: CARGGVQPQHF
CDR3 DNA: TGTGCCCGGGGGGGCGTTCAGCCCCAGCATTTT

D gene: -
J gene: TRBJ2-7
clone size: -
V gene: TRBV5-1
CDR3 protein: CASSLGDGGAYEQYF
CDR3 DNA: TGCGCCAGCAGCTTGGGGGACGGAGGAGCCTACGAGCAGTACTTC

D gene: -
J gene: TRBJ2-5
clone size: -
V gene: TRBV5-4
CDR3 protein: CASSLGGGRQETQYF
CDR3 DNA: TGTGCCAGCAGCTTGGGTGGGGGACGACAAGAGACCCAGTACTTC

D gene: TRBD1
J gene: TRBJ2-5
clone size: -
V gene: TRBV29-1
CDR3 protein: CSVGDRGETQYF
CDR3 DNA: TGCAGCGTAGGCGACAGGGGAGAGACCCAGTACTTC

D gene: -
J gene: TRBJ1-2
clone size: -
V gene: TRBV30
CDR3 protein: CAWSEGHYGYTF
CDR3 DNA: TGTGCCTGGAGTGAGGGGCACTATGGCTACACCTTC

D gene: -
J gene: TRBJ1-4
clone size: -
V gene: TRBV19
CDR3 protein: CASSKAVTNEKLFF
CDR3 DNA: TGTGCCAGTAGTAAGGCAGTAACTAATGAAAAACTGTTTTTT

D gene: -
J gene: TRBJ2-2
clone size: -
V gene: TRBV18
CDR3 protein: CASSRDFRANTGELFF
CDR3 DNA: TGTGCCAGCTCCCGCGACTTTCGAGCTAACACCGGGGAGCTGTTTTTT

D gene: -
J gene: TRBJ2-2
clone size: -
V gene: TRBV4-3
CDR3 protein: CASSQVYTGTGELFF
CDR3 DNA: TGCGCCAGCAGCCAAGTCTATACGGGCACCGGGGAGCTGTTTTTT

D gene: TRBD1
J gene: TRBJ1-1
clone size: -
V gene: TRBV11-2
CDR3 protein: CASSLAYPGGAWSAFF
CDR3 DNA: TGTGCCAGCAGCTTAGCTTACCCAGGGGGCGCTTGGTCAGCTTTCTTT

D gene: -
J gene: TRBJ2-5
clone size: -
V gene: TRBV15
CDR3 protein: CATSRDRGSLRTQYF
CDR3 DNA: TGTGCCACCAGCAGAGATAGGGGAAGTCTGAGGACCCAGTACTTC

D gene: -
J gene: TRBJ2-5
clone size: -
V gene: TRBV12-5
CDR3 protein: CASGLVRADPGETQYF
CDR3 DNA: TGTGCTAGTGGTTTGGTACGTGCAGACCCCGGGGAGACCCAGTACTTC

D gene: -
J gene: TRBJ1-2
clone size: -
V gene: TRBV29-1
CDR3 protein: CSVEGGAYGYTF
CDR3 DNA: TGCAGCGTTGAAGGAGGGGCCTATGGCTACACCTTC

D gene: -
J gene: TRBJ2-1
clone size: -
V gene: TRBV2
CDR3 protein: CASSEGYGEQFF
CDR3 DNA: TGTGCCAGCAGTGAAGGATACGGTGAGCAGTTCTTC

D gene: -
J gene: TRBJ2-5
clone size: -
V gene: TRBV5-1
CDR3 protein: CASSLGQDQETQYF
CDR3 DNA: TGCGCCAGCAGCTTGGGGCAGGACCAAGAGACCCAGTACTTC

D gene: TRBD1
J gene: TRBJ1-1
clone size: few
V gene: TRBV19
CDR3 protein: CASSWDRGNTEAFF
CDR3 DNA: TGTGCCAGTAGCTGGGACAGGGGGAACACTGAAGCTTTCTTT

D gene: -
J gene: TRBJ2-1
clone size: few
V gene: TRBV20-1
CDR3 protein: CSASSFHEQFF
CDR3 DNA: TGCAGTGCTAGTAGCTTCCATGAGCAGTTCTTC

D gene: -
J gene: TRBJ1-5
clone size: -
V gene: TRBV11-2
CDR3 protein: CASSHDRAQHF
CDR3 DNA: TGTGCCAGCAGCCACGACAGAGCCCAGCATTTT